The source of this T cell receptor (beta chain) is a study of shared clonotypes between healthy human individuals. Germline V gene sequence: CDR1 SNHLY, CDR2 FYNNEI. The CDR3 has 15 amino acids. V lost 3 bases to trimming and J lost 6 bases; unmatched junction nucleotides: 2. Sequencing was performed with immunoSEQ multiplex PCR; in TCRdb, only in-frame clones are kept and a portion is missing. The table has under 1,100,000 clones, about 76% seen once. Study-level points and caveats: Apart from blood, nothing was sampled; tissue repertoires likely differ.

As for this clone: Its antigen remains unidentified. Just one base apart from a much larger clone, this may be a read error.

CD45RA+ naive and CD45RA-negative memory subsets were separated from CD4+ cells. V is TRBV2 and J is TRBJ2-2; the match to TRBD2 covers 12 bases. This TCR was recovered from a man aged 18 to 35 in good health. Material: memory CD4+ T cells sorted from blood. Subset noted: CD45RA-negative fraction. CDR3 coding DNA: TGTGCCAGCAGTGATCTAGCGGGAGGGCCCGGGGAGCTGTTTTTT. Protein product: CASSDLAGGPGELFF.